The entry below describes one T cell receptor (beta chain). This specimen comes from a study of technical replicates of blood from a handful of donors. Generated by immunoSEQ multiplex PCR, the TCRdb table keeps only in-frame clones and is missing some. The table shows 60,000 to 90,000 clones, with approximately 97% occurring only once. The length of the CDR3 is 18 residues. CDR1 and CDR2 (germline): SGHRS, YFSETQ. The junction had 15 bases not matched to a gene; V was cut back by 1 base and J by 7 bases. This sequence joins TRBV5-1 and TRBJ1-5; 9 bases match TRBD1. Material: T cells isolated from PBMCs. The TCR was taken from a human donor in good health. As DNA, the CDR3 is TGCGCCAGCAGCTTGCGTACCGGGACAGGGATCCTGCGGCAGCCCCAGCATTTT. Translated: CASSLRTGTGILRQPQHF.